Sequencing of this TCR beta chain was carried out in a study of CD8 T cells in Susac syndrome. Overall study results and limits: It was acknowledged in the study that the number of individuals who were included in its TCR sequencing and HLA analysis was relatively small.

The CDR3 consists of 16 residues. The germline V gene has CDR1 SGHVS and CDR2 FNYEAQ. Unmatched junction bases numbered 5, after V lost 1 base and J lost 0 bases. Random-hexamer reverse transcription was applied to roughly 0.5 to 1 ug RNA. Coverage of TCR beta CDR3 amplification by immunoSEQ multiplex PCR extended to 54 Vbeta and 13 Jbeta. TCRdb re-called the immunoSEQ multiplex PCR reads with MiXCR, one entry per CDR3 protein. The table has about 400,000 distinct CDR3 sequences, around 85% seen once. From blood CD8+ and CD4+ T cells, the TCR beta chain was sequenced. The authors negatively isolated CD8+ and CD4+ T cells and FACS-enriched TEMRA cells. This clonotype was seen only a few times. Its antigen remains unknown.

The chain is built from TRBV7-6 and TRBJ1-1; 7 bases line up with TRBD1. The receptor was isolated from a human donor with multiple sclerosis. Specimen: CD8+ T cells from PBMCs. This chain's CDR3 is CASSLGTGFMNTEAFF. The CDR3 DNA follows: TGTGCCAGCAGCTTAGGGACAGGCTTCATGAACACTGAAGCTTTCTTT.